The clone carrying this TCR beta chain was detected only once. Sequencing used immunoSEQ multiplex PCR; TCRdb keeps in-frame clones, though not all of them. The sample holds 90,000 to 150,000 clones, about 91% seen once. The sample belongs to a study of control samples from healthy donors and cancer patients. The sample taken for sequencing was blood. This receptor was obtained from a man between 35 and 55 years old in good health.

This CDR3 is CASSLGGTRTGELFF. CDR3 DNA: TGTGCCAGCAGCTTAGGGGGGACTCGGACCGGGGAGCTGTTTTTT. This rearrangement joins TRBV7-9 to TRBJ2-2, with a tentative D call TRBD2 (6 bases). Germline V CDR1 and CDR2: SEHNR, FQNEAQ (reference sequence). The CDR3 length is 15 residues. Trimming shortened V by 1 base and J by 5 bases, and 11 bases separated the two germline ends.